One sample yielded the 5 T cell receptor beta chains listed below, sequenced in a study of blood T cell repertoires in COVID-19. Here immunoSEQ multiplex PCR was the method, and the copy in TCRdb shows in-frame clones only, minus some. The sample lists 130,000 or so clones; about four fifths were seen once. The sequencing input was peripheral blood. Receptor source: a man aged 25-40 years with COVID-19, enrolled during active disease.

The V gene is TRBV10-3, the J gene TRBJ1-5; D is unclear. V gave up 2 bases and J gave up 7 bases, with 12 bases separating them. The CDR3 contains 14 residues. CDR1 ENHRY and CDR2 SYGVKD come from the germline V gene. The CDR3 nucleotides read TGTGCCATCAGTGAGGGGAGGATGAGGCAGCCCCAGCATTTT. Protein sequence: CAISEGRMRQPQHF.

Written as DNA, the CDR3 is TGTGCCACCAGTGCGGGCGACAGGGGGCATGAGACCCAGTACTTC. Amino acids: CATSAGDRGHETQYF. This chain joins TRBV24-1 and TRBJ2-5; TRBD1 matches 10 bases. The CDR3 length is 15 residues. Trimming took 5 bases from V and 5 from J; bases not matched to a gene: 7. CDR1 is KGHDR, CDR2 SFDVKD, per germline.

The chain links TRBV7-3 to TRBJ2-3; a possible D gene is TRBD2 (6 bases). V was shortened by 6 bases and J by 2 bases, with 12 bases between the two germline ends. The CDR3 is 14 amino acids. The germline V gene encodes CDR1 SGHTA and CDR2 FQGTGA. Written as DNA, the CDR3 is TGTGCCAGCAGACCGGGAGTCTACACAGATACGCAGTATTTT. Encoded protein: CASRPGVYTDTQYF.

Within the sample, this clone is medium-sized. The V and J genes are TRBV7-8 and TRBJ1-1; 7 bases align to TRBD1. The length of the CDR3 is 14 residues. Germline values: CDR1 SGHVS, CDR2 FQNEAQ. Losses at the gene ends were 5 bases for V and 1 base for J; bases not matched to a gene: 4. The CDR3 DNA reads TGTGCCAGCAGCAAGGGACAGAAGAACACTGAAGCTTTCTTT. As protein: CASSKGQKNTEAFF.

The chain recombines TRBV4-1 with TRBJ1-4, with 7 bases matching TRBD1. Germline V gives CDR1 MGHRA, CDR2 YSYEKL. After removal of 4 bases from V and 7 bases from J, the junction contained 12 bases not matched to a gene. CDR3 length: 16 amino acids. The CDR3 DNA reads TGCGCCAGCAGCCTCAGTAAGGGGGCGCAGGGTGAAAAACTGTTTTTT. Translating gives CASSLSKGAQGEKLFF.